Below, 19 T cell receptor beta chains from the same sample are listed, as sequenced in a study of monozygotic twins with inflammatory bowel disease. TCRdb reprocessed the 5' RACE reads and reports one entry per CDR3 protein, with no DNA. This sample's table reports around 380,000 distinct CDR3 sequences. Material: blood. The receptors were gathered from a human donor with ulcerative colitis or Crohn's disease, or a healthy co-twin of an affected twin (not recorded which).

The V and J genes are TRBV20-1 and TRBJ2-3; the D gene TCRdb calls, TRBD2, cannot be checked with no DNA. The germline V gene encodes CDR1 DFQATT and CDR2 SNEGSKA (reference sequence). The CDR3 extends over 15 amino acids. CDR3 protein: CSASFGAGGRDTQYF.

The chain carries TRBV5-1 and TRBJ2-6. Germline V gene data show CDR1 as SGHRS and CDR2 as YFSETQ. The CDR3 spans 17 residues. CDR3 in amino acids: CASSLALDRAGANVLTF.

The V gene is TRBV2, the J gene TRBJ1-1. The CDR3 is 14 residues long. Per germline, CDR1 SNHLY and CDR2 FYNNEI. The CDR3 protein is CASSETVLSTEAFF.

The genes are TRBV20-1 and TRBJ1-2. Germline CDR1 is DFQATT and CDR2 is SNEGSKA (reference sequence). This CDR3 is 16 amino acids long. The CDR3 sequence: CSARVPREDGRYGYTF.

The chain couples TRBV29-1 to TRBJ2-1. The germline gives CDR1 SQVTM, CDR2 ANQGSEA. This CDR3 contains 11 residues. The CDR3 loop reads CSVELGNEQFF.

This rearrangement joins TRBV12-3 or TRBV12-4 to TRBJ2-7; TCRdb lists TRBD2, though no DNA is available to test this call. CDR3 length equals 13 residues. The CDR3 spells CASSPGSQPEQYF.

The V call is TRBV30, the J call TRBJ2-5; the TRBD1 assignment by TCRdb is unverifiable without DNA. CDR1 GTSNPN and CDR2 SVGIG come from the germline V gene (reference sequence). This CDR3 contains 13 residues. The CDR3: CAWSVLGGETQYF.

The chain combines TRBV5-1 with TRBJ1-6; without DNA, the TCRdb call of TRBD1 cannot be checked. This CDR3 has 14 amino acids. Per the germline V gene, CDR1 is SGHRS and CDR2 is YFSETQ. The CDR3 spells CASSQDRVKSPLHF.

The chain links TRBV29-1 to TRBJ1-4. Germline V lookup: CDR1 SQVTM, CDR2 ANQGSEA. The CDR3 length is 12 residues. CDR3 region: CSVAGDAEKLFF.

The chain carries TRBV19 and TRBJ2-3; no DNA is available, so the TRBD2 call from TCRdb remains unchecked. The germline V gene has CDR1 LNHDA and CDR2 SQIVND (reference sequence). There are 13 residues in the CDR3. The CDR3 here is CASRKGVTDTQYF.

The V call is TRBV5-1, the J call TRBJ2-1; TCRdb calls TRBD1, which cannot be checked without DNA. The CDR3 spans 15 residues. Germline V CDR1 and CDR2: SGHRS, YFSETQ. The CDR3 here is CASSLTGEAYNEQFF.

This rearrangement joins TRBV2 to TRBJ1-2. Germline loops: CDR1 SNHLY, CDR2 FYNNEI. The CDR3 has 14 amino acids. The CDR3 is CASSALLGSGGYTF.

This chain uses TRBV27 with TRBJ1-5; the TCRdb D gene call, TRBD1, has no DNA to confirm it. Germline CDR1 and CDR2: MNHEY and SMNVEV (reference sequence). CDR3 length equals 15 residues. This CDR3 reads CASSLIGERNQPQHF.

Here the CDR3 reads CASSLGAKWGGNTIYF. The rearrangement joins TRBV12-3 or TRBV12-4 to TRBJ1-3. The CDR3 is made up of 16 amino acids.

This chain links TRBV20-1 with TRBJ2-5. This CDR3 has 12 amino acids. Germline CDR1 is DFQATT and CDR2 is SNEGSKA (reference sequence). CDR3: CSARQTGETQYF.

This chain joins TRBV5-4 and TRBJ2-3. The CDR3 totals 14 residues. CDR1 is SGHNT, CDR2 YYREEE, per germline (reference sequence). The CDR3 region is CASSLEYGTDTQYF.

This chain joins TRBV27 and TRBJ1-5; the D gene TCRdb calls, TRBD1, cannot be checked with no DNA. The CDR3 length is 14 residues. Germline values: CDR1 MNHEY, CDR2 SMNVEV (reference sequence). The CDR3 region is CASSKVGAYQPQHF.

The gene calls are TRBV6-2 or TRBV6-3 and TRBJ2-1; TCRdb outputs TRBD2, but without DNA this stays unchecked. Germline V gene data show CDR1 as MNHEY and CDR2 as SVGEGT. The CDR3 loop spans 13 amino acids. The CDR3 region is CAADSGRFDEQFF.

This chain connects TRBV19 to TRBJ2-3; with no DNA, the TCRdb D assignment of TRBD1 cannot be verified. The CDR3 sequence is 14 residues long. Germline V gene data show CDR1 as LNHDA and CDR2 as SQIVND (reference sequence). The CDR3 reads CASSTGTQVHTQYF.